This TCR beta chain emerged from a study of OX40 agonist ivuxolimab in advanced cancers. Study-level background: The costimulatory receptor OX40 (CD134) was targeted by ivuxolimab, a fully human IgG2 agonistic monoclonal antibody. Intravenous ivuxolimab was administered to patients every 2 weeks at six dose levels: 0.01, 0.1, 0.3, 1.5, 3 and 10 mg/kg. Of the approximately 54 patients in dose escalation, 19 had hepatocellular carcinoma, some 15 had melanoma, 9 had renal cell carcinoma and 9 had head and neck cancer. The monotherapy dose-escalation portion (N of about 47 patients) of the phase I ivuxolimab trial is reported in the paper. Prior anti-PD-1, anti-PD-L1 or anti-CTLA-4 therapy was permitted, and about two fifths of dose-escalation patients had received checkpoint inhibitors. A male proportion of 82.7% and a mean age of approximately 61 years, ranging from roughly 23 to 80, were recorded for the dose-escalation cohort. Partial responses occurred in three dose-escalation patients: two with cutaneous melanoma and one with hepatocellular carcinoma. Peripheral TCRbeta sequencing aimed to test whether ivuxolimab altered TCR sequence diversity and caused clonal T-cell expansion.

What the authors observed across the whole study: Low levels of normalized T-cell clonal expansion were also shown by some nonresponding patients. At doses of 0.1 to 3.0 mg/kg, clonal expansion of both CD4+ and CD8+ blood T cells was observed from baseline to week 6. After ivuxolimab, more expanded clones were found on average in CD8+ T cells than in CD4+ T cells. The antigen specificity of the peripheral T cells that underwent clonal expansion was not determined. In the 0.1-3.0 mg/kg groups, partial responders were among the patients with the lowest normalized peripheral clonal expansion, particularly in CD8+ T cells.

V is cut by 0 bases and J by 2 bases, and the space between the germline ends is 5 bases. Via the germline V gene, CDR1 is SGHRS and CDR2 YFSETQ. The CDR3 contains 13 residues, cysteine and phenylalanine counted. Just CDR3 DNA is preserved here, 39 bases in frame from base 1. To sequence the TCRbeta CDR3 region, genomic DNA was isolated from the sorted cells. The immunoSEQ Assay was used for sequencing of TCRbeta CDR3 regions. Imported from immuneACCESS, the table was reduced by TCRdb to in-frame sequences with V and J called. These copies leave out some clones; in studies compared against another copy, an unresolved V gene accounts for under half, and the cause of the remainder is not known. A total of under 90,000 clones appear in this sample, 84% of them only once. The ten largest clonotypes hold approximately 2.1% of the sample. Of note for this clone: It lacks a known antigen. There are no base qualities to consult, and no much larger clone falls within one base.

The trial excluded patients who had a history of autoimmune disease or who were on systemic immunosuppression. Peripheral blood for TCR sequencing was collected from all dose cohorts at baseline, on cycle 4 day 1, and on cycle 7 day 1. The samples were drawn from a first-in-human, open-label, multicenter phase I dose-escalation trial of ivuxolimab. The trial enrolled adults with locally advanced or metastatic head and neck squamous cell, hepatocellular, melanoma or renal cell carcinoma. Before TCR sequencing, CD4+ and CD8+ T cells were separately sorted from peripheral blood. The chain couples TRBV5-1 to TRBJ2-5, with the D gene call left open. This TCR derives from an adult with an advanced solid tumor such as melanoma, head and neck, liver or kidney cancer. Sequenced here: CD4+ or CD8+ T cells sorted from blood, sampled in a trial of the OX40 agonist ivuxolimab. The bases are TGCGCCAGCAGCTTGGGACGGCAAGAGACCCAGTACTTC. Translated, this is CASSLGRQETQYF.